This T cell receptor beta chain was found in a study of blood T cell repertoires in COVID-19. Overall study: PBMCs, B-cell-depleted T cells, or T cells were the source of the cDNA or gDNA that made up the material.

V shed 5 bases and J shed 7 bases, with 11 bases lying between them. Germline V gives CDR1 PRHDT, CDR2 FYEKMQ (reference sequence). This CDR3 has 12 residues. Clones were sequenced by immunoSEQ multiplex PCR, and TCRdb holds only the in-frame ones, with some missing. The sample contains 130,000 to 150,000 clones, 85% to 90% of which appear only once. The V gene is TRBV13, the J gene TRBJ1-1; perhaps TRBD1 as D (5 bases). The sample was peripheral blood. This TCR was sampled from a woman aged 35 to 49 with acute or convalescent COVID-19. CDR3 in DNA: TGTGCCAGCAGCCCTGACAGCTTTGAAGCTTTCTTT. Protein sequence: CASSPDSFEAFF.